The 18 T cell receptor beta chains below all came from one sample that was sequenced in a study of T cell repertoires in cytomegalovirus infection. TCRdb re-called the reads with MiXCR, one entry per CDR3 protein. This repertoire shows hundreds of thousands of distinct CDR3 sequences, about 33% found once; its top ten account for roughly 12%. Antigens of these TCRs are unknown. The material was cultured CD8+ T cells from PBMCs, obtained from culture after CMV antigen stimulation. The receptor set was obtained from a human donor in good health (CMV status not recorded). Some clones in this sample may be carry-over from other donors' samples.

This clonotype was picked up many times. This chain connects TRBV7-6 to TRBJ2-2; a possible D gene is TRBD1 (5 bases). Looked up from germline, CDR1 is SGHVS and CDR2 is FNYEAQ. The CDR3 is made up of 16 amino acids. Trimming removed 2 bases at V and 0 bases at J, with 10 bases between. CDR3 sequence: CASSLSQATNTGELFF. The CDR3 bases are TGTGCCAGCAGCTTATCACAGGCGACGAACACCGGGGAGCTGTTTTTT.

The V call is TRBV19, the J call TRBJ2-1, with D maybe TRBD2 (5 bases). This CDR3 has 16 residues. V was shortened by 4 bases and J by 2 bases, with 15 bases between the two germline ends. CDR1 and CDR2 from the germline V gene are LNHDA and SQIVND (reference sequence). The CDR3 here is CASSRGERVTYNEQFF. The CDR3 nucleotides read TGTGCCAGTAGTAGGGGTGAGAGGGTAACCTACAATGAGCAGTTCTTC.

This chain connects TRBV5-1 to TRBJ2-3; TRBD1 agrees at 10 bases. This CDR3 is built from 14 residues. With 4 bases clipped from V and 5 bases from J, the junction kept 4 bases outside the gene matches. Germline V lookup: CDR1 SGHRS, CDR2 YFSETQ. CDR3 sequence (DNA): TGCGCCAGCAGCCCACGGGACAGGGGAGATACGCAGTATTTT. This gives the protein CASSPRDRGDTQYF.

This clonotype has just a few counts. The V gene is TRBV3-1, the J gene TRBJ1-1, with D hard to call. This CDR3 contains 17 residues. Per germline, CDR1 LGHDT and CDR2 YNNKEL (reference sequence). V was clipped by 1 base and J by 2 bases, with 17 bases between them. The CDR3 bases are TGTGCCAGCAGCCAAGGGATAAGTCGCTGGCGCAACACTGAAGCTTTCTTT. Residues: CASSQGISRWRNTEAFF.

This clonotype has just a few counts. The chain has TRBV27 and TRBJ2-5; D is ambiguous. V lost 3 bases and J 8 bases, leaving 13 bases between the germline ends. The CDR3 loop spans 13 amino acids. Germline V gene lookup returns CDR1 MNHEY and CDR2 SMNVEV (reference sequence). The CDR3 is CASSFAQFATQYF. The CDR3 coding sequence is TGTGCCAGCAGTTTCGCGCAGTTTGCTACCCAGTACTTC.

There are a few counts of this clonotype. The V gene is TRBV6-5, the J gene TRBJ2-3; D possibly uses TRBD1 or TRBD2 (5 bases each). V lost 0 bases and J 0 bases, leaving 19 bases between the germline ends. The germline gives CDR1 MNHEY, CDR2 SVGAGI. CDR3 length equals 19 residues. The CDR3 DNA sequence: TGTGCCAGCAGTTACTCGATCAGTTGGGGACCCACAAGCACAGATACGCAGTATTTT. This gives the protein CASSYSISWGPTSTDTQYF.

V usage is TRBV7-9 and J usage is TRBJ2-2; D assignment may be TRBD1 or TRBD2 (5 bases each). Deletions cut 5 bases from V and 2 bases from J, with 15 bases between. The germline gives CDR1 SEHNR, CDR2 FQNEAQ (reference sequence). The CDR3 contains 16 residues. The CDR3 region has the DNA TGTGCCAGCAGCGGGCCCGCCGGGGACAACACCGGGGAGCTGTTTTTT. This codes for CASSGPAGDNTGELFF.

This clonotype appeared a few times. This chain links TRBV5-5 with TRBJ1-1, with D unclear. The CDR3 length is 11 residues. The germline V and J ends were trimmed by 2 bases and 4 bases, with 3 bases remaining between them. Germline values: CDR1 SGHKS, CDR2 YYEKEE (reference sequence). CDR3 DNA: TGTGCCAGCAGCTTCGTCACTGAAGCTTTCTTT. Translating gives CASSFVTEAFF.

V gene TRBV12-5 combines with J gene TRBJ2-3; no definite D call. Germline V lookup: CDR1 LGHNT, CDR2 FRNRAP. This CDR3 comprises 11 residues. V lost 4 bases and J lost 2, with 1 base in between. The CDR3 here is CASGYTDTQYF. The CDR3 nucleotides read TGTGCTAGTGGTTACACAGATACGCAGTATTTT.

This clonotype has only a few counts. The rearrangement links TRBV6-1 to TRBJ2-2; the D gene is possibly TRBD2 (6 bases). The V end lost 6 bases, the J end lost 3 bases, and 14 bases lay between the germline ends. The CDR3 is made up of 15 amino acids. Germline-derived CDR1 and CDR2 are MNHNS and SASEGT. Here the CDR3 reads CASREGGGYTGELFF. The CDR3 nucleotides read TGTGCCAGCAGAGAGGGAGGAGGGTACACCGGGGAGCTGTTTTTT.

The chain is built from TRBV29-1 and TRBJ1-1; 9 nucleotides match TRBD1. Germline V lookup: CDR1 SQVTM, CDR2 ANQGSEA. Germline trimming cut 5 bases from V and 6 bases from J; bases unmatched to any gene: 7. The CDR3 is 13 amino acids. CDR3 loop: CSVLTGGIAEAFF. For the CDR3, the DNA is TGCAGCGTTCTTACAGGGGGCATCGCTGAAGCTTTCTTT.

This clonotype came up a few times. The chain carries TRBV11-2 and TRBJ1-2; TRBD1 might be the D (5 bases). CDR3 length: 15 amino acids. CDR1 and CDR2 from the germline V gene are SGHAT and FQNNGV. V dropped 2 bases and J dropped 4 bases, with 14 bases sitting between them. For the CDR3, the DNA is TGTGCCAGCAGCTTAACCGGGGCTCTTACCTATGGCTACACCTTC. This gives the protein CASSLTGALTYGYTF.

This clonotype was observed many times. The V gene is TRBV6-5, the J gene TRBJ2-4; 8 nucleotides line up with TRBD1. This CDR3 is 14 amino acids long. The V and J ends lost 0 bases and 6 bases, in that order; junction bases with no gene match: 1. CDR1 and CDR2 from the germline V gene are MNHEY and SVGAGI. CDR3 amino acids: CASSYSGTGNIQYF. The CDR3 bases are TGTGCCAGCAGTTACTCCGGGACAGGAAACATTCAGTACTTC.

The J gene is TRBJ2-7, the V gene TRBV6-5; TRBD1 might be the D (6 bases). Trimming stripped 0 bases from V and 4 bases from J, with 16 bases between. There are 16 residues in the CDR3. Germline CDR1 and CDR2: MNHEY and SVGAGI. CDR3 amino acids: CASSYSRTALGYEQYF. The CDR3 DNA reads TGTGCCAGCAGTTACTCAAGGACAGCCCTTGGGTACGAGCAGTACTTC.

The chain couples TRBV6-6 to TRBJ1-5; D is unresolved. The CDR3 is 15 amino acids. CDR1 and CDR2 (germline): MNHNY, SVGAGI (reference sequence). With 2 bases removed from V and 1 base from J, the gap between germline ends came to 9 bases. The CDR3 protein is CASSYPGMSNQPQHF. The CDR3 DNA is TGTGCCAGCAGTTACCCGGGGATGAGCAATCAGCCCCAGCATTTT.

The chain has TRBV6-1 and TRBJ2-1, with no clear D. Germline V gives CDR1 MNHNS, CDR2 SASEGT. Trimming took 6 bases from V and 7 from J, leaving 19 bases between them. The CDR3 runs to 15 residues. The CDR3 bases are TGTGCCAGCAGCACATCAAGCCCCGTCGTAAATGAGCAGTTCTTC. This codes for CASSTSSPVVNEQFF.

V usage is TRBV15 and J usage is TRBJ2-3; TRBD2 is a possible D gene (5 bases). The CDR3 contains 15 residues. Per germline, CDR1 LNHNV and CDR2 YYDKDF (reference sequence). V was clipped by 3 bases and J by 5 bases, with 15 bases between them. CDR3: CATSRDWNVIDTQYF. CDR3 in DNA: TGTGCCACCAGCAGGGACTGGAATGTAATAGATACGCAGTATTTT.

V and J are TRBV4-3 and TRBJ1-2, with D unresolved. The CDR3 is 16 residues long. The V and J ends lost 0 bases and 6 bases respectively, with 17 bases between them. The germline V gene has CDR1 LGHNA and CDR2 YSLEER. CDR3 bases: TGCGCCAGCAGCCAAGATTCTGCCGCGCCGTCGAATGGCTACACCTTC. Its protein product is CASSQDSAAPSNGYTF.